This T cell receptor beta chain derives from a study of T cell responses to AZD1222 COVID-19 vaccine. Overall study results and limits: No repertoire was sampled before or during the peak T cell response, only after it. Per reports, nearly half of all spike-specific TCRs target regions that are unmutated in variants. AZD1222 recipients seropositive at baseline numbered only 6 or 7. Among vaccine-associated CD4 TCRs, coverage spanned spike, with dominance at 160-218 and 743-854.

Remarks on this clone: Its antigen is undetermined.

Only in-frame clones appear in the TCRdb table, and some are missing; sequencing was by immunoSEQ multiplex PCR. Of tens of thousands of clones listed, 70% to 90% are singletons. The germline V and J ends were trimmed by 5 bases and 6 bases, with 14 bases remaining between them. The CDR3 contains 13 residues. CDR1 and CDR2 from the germline V gene are SNHLY and FYNNEI. Sequences were derived from peripheral blood, sampled 28 days after the second AZD1222 dose. The sequence came from an adult who received the AZD1222 COVID-19 vaccine. The chain employs TRBV2 and TRBJ2-7; D perhaps matches TRBD1 (5 bases). The CDR3 nucleotides read TGTGCCAGCAGTACAGGTAACATGGGCGAGCAGTACTTC. Amino acids: CASSTGNMGEQYF.